This T cell receptor (beta chain) was recorded in a study of siplizumab effects on memory and regulatory T cells. Study outcomes and limitations: Where siplizumab was present, mappable alloreactive CD4+ clones averaged roughly 66% Treg-derived, compared with around 27% in controls. Greater diversity than memory cells seemed evident in naive T cells, which also appeared to be major alloresponse contributors. The majority of clones, roughly 80-96% of proliferating CD4+ or CD8+ clones, lacked an assignable naive or memory phenotype.

This CDR3 has 17 amino acids. V lost 1 base, J lost 9 bases, and 11 bases stayed unmatched. Germline-derived CDR1 and CDR2 are SQVTM and ANQGSEA. Each sample had 9 x 10^4 or so TCR templates assayed. Profiling relied on immunoSEQ multiplex PCR, and the TCRdb table lists in-frame clones only, not all of them. The sample carries approximately 97,000 clones, 80% to 95% recorded once. A note on this clone: The antigen remains unidentified.

Sequenced material: CD4+ T cells sorted from blood. The genes are TRBV29-1 and TRBJ1-6, with 11 bases that match TRBD1. This clonotype originated in a human donor in good health. CDR3 protein: CSVEGLRTGGFGSPLHF. CDR3 nucleotides: TGCAGCGTTGAAGGCCTCCGGACAGGGGGCTTCGGTTCACCCCTCCACTTT.